This is a list of T cell receptor beta chains from one sample in a study of T-cell reconstitution after alpha-beta-depleted transplantation in children. TCRdb used MiXCR to reprocess the PCR reads, holding one entry per CDR3 protein. Of around 480,000 distinct CDR3 sequences listed, roughly 33% were seen once; the top ten hold approximately 2.3%. The specimen comprised PBMCs from the stem cell graft donor, sampled from the stem cell graft. The receptors were gathered from a human donor who donated a stem cell graft to a child with aplastic anemia. CDR3s include the opening cysteine and the closing phenylalanine or tryptophan. D genes are given only for firm matches. Not all rows give a size; the values are once, few, many and, for expanded clones, a class.

abundance,j_gene,d_gene,v_gene,CDR3nt,CDR3aa
-,TRBJ2-1,TRBD2,TRBV6-6,TGTGCCAGCAGTTACGAGACTAGCGAGCAGTTCTTC,CASSYETSEQFF
few,TRBJ1-5,-,TRBV7-4,TGTGCCAGCATCCTAAGGGGGGGCATCAATCAGCCCCAGCATTTT,CASILRGGINQPQHF
few,TRBJ2-1,TRBD1,TRBV5-1,TGCGCCAGCAGCGTGGACAGGATTGAGCAGTTCTTC,CASSVDRIEQFF
-,TRBJ2-2,TRBD1,TRBV7-2,TGTGCCAGCAGCCCGACAGGGAACATTAACACCGGGGAGCTGTTTTTT,CASSPTGNINTGELFF
-,TRBJ2-7,-,TRBV19,TGTGCCAGTAGTGATGGGACCCCACCCTCCTACGAGCAGTACTTC,CASSDGTPPSYEQYF
few,TRBJ1-2,TRBD1,TRBV3-1,TGTGCCAGCAGCCGGGGACAGCTGAACTATGGCTACACCTTC,CASSRGQLNYGYTF
-,TRBJ1-2,TRBD1,TRBV3-1,TGTGCCAGCAGCCCCGGGACAGGGGCTAGGAGGGGTGGTGCCTTC,CASSPGTGARRGGAF
few,TRBJ1-2,-,TRBV25-1,TGTGCCAGCAGTGCCGCCCGGGGAGCTTTGAGGGGTTATGGCTACACCTTC,CASSAARGALRGYGYTF
-,TRBJ2-6,TRBD1,TRBV28,TGTGCCAGCACCCTAGACAGGGGCGGTGGGGCCAACGTCCTGACTTTC,CASTLDRGGGANVLTF
few,TRBJ2-1,TRBD2,TRBV15,TGTGCCACCAGCACCACCCCGGGACTAGCGGGAGTAGGGCAGTTCTTC,CATSTTPGLAGVGQFF
-,TRBJ1-1,TRBD1,TRBV29-1,TGCAGCGTTGAAGGACAGGGTGGTGGCACTGAAGCTTTCTTT,CSVEGQGGGTEAFF
few,TRBJ2-2,TRBD1,TRBV25-1,TGTGCCAGCAGTCAGGGGGGACAGGGACGAGACGGGGAGCTGTTTTTT,CASSQGGQGRDGELFF
few,TRBJ1-5,-,TRBV27,TGTGCCAGCAGTTTATCGAAGGGATATAGCAATCAGCCCCAGCATTTT,CASSLSKGYSNQPQHF
-,TRBJ2-1,TRBD1,TRBV11-2,TGTGCCAGCAGCTTAGATGGGGGGACAGGGGGATTCGGGTCGGAGCAGTTCTTC,CASSLDGGTGGFGSEQFF
-,TRBJ2-7,-,TRBV5-4,TGTGCCAGCAGCTTGGGAAATACTAGGGACTACGAGCAGTACTTC,CASSLGNTRDYEQYF
-,TRBJ1-2,TRBD1,TRBV4-2,TGTGCCAGCAGCCAAGGACAGGGGATTAACTATGGCTACACCTTC,CASSQGQGINYGYTF
few,TRBJ2-7,-,TRBV20-1,TGCAGTGCTAGAGTGGGGGCGCGGGAGCAGTACTTC,CSARVGAREQYF
-,TRBJ2-7,-,TRBV20-1,TGCAGTGCTAGGAGCGGACTCGGCTACGAGCAGTACTTC,CSARSGLGYEQYF
once,TRBJ2-5,-,TRBV27,TGTGCCAGTAAAGAGACCCAGTACTTC,CASKETQYF
once,TRBJ1-3,-,TRBV4-3,TGCGCCAGCAGCCAAGATAGGCCCAGCCAACGCGGAAACACCATATATTTT,CASSQDRPSQRGNTIYF
-,TRBJ1-1,-,TRBV29-1,TGCAGCGGACGGGGGAGGGACACTGAAGCTTTCTTT,CSGRGRDTEAFF
-,TRBJ2-7,-,TRBV12-3/TRBV12-4,TGTGCCAGCACCTTCACTTCCGACGGCGAGCAGTACTTC,CASTFTSDGEQYF
few,TRBJ1-5,-,TRBV20-1,TGCAGTGCTAGTCGTACGGGATTGAGCAATCAGCCCCAGCATTTT,CSASRTGLSNQPQHF
-,TRBJ2-3,TRBD2,TRBV9,TGTGCCAGCAGCGTTAGCGGGAGGGGCACAGATACGCAGTATTTT,CASSVSGRGTDTQYF
-,TRBJ1-2,-,TRBV4-3,TGCGCCAGCAGCCAACGGGTAGGGGTTACCTATGGCTACACCTTC,CASSQRVGVTYGYTF
-,TRBJ2-5,-,TRBV9,TGTGCCAGCAGCGTCACAGCGGGTGGGCGGGAAGAGACCCAGTACTTC,CASSVTAGGREETQYF
-,TRBJ2-2,-,TRBV24-1,TGTGCCACCAGTGAGTCCTCAGGGTCACGGGAGCTGTTTTTT,CATSESSGSRELFF
-,TRBJ2-5,TRBD1,TRBV6-1,TGTGCCAGCAACATGGGACAGGGACATACGGCCCAGTACTTC,CASNMGQGHTAQYF
-,TRBJ1-2,-,TRBV5-1,TGCGCCAGCAGCTTGGAGGGGACGAGATACCCGTTCATCGTTAACTATGGCTACACCTTC,CASSLEGTRYPFIVNYGYTF
-,TRBJ2-1,-,TRBV19,TGTGCCAGTAGTATGTCTAACAATGAGCAGTTCTTC,CASSMSNNEQFF
few,TRBJ2-1,TRBD2,TRBV29-1,TGCAGCGTTGTTCTAGCGGAGATCTCCTACAATGAGCAGTTCTTC,CSVVLAEISYNEQFF
-,TRBJ2-1,-,TRBV20-1,TGCAGTGCTAGTGGGGGGGCTAGGGGTACGGATGAGCAGTTCTTC,CSASGGARGTDEQFF
few,TRBJ1-5,-,TRBV6-1,TGTGCCAGCAGTGAAACGGGAGATCAGCCCCAGCATTTT,CASSETGDQPQHF
-,TRBJ1-3,-,TRBV7-2,TGTGCCAGCAGCTTAGCGCGGACGGTCTCTGGAAACACCATATATTTT,CASSLARTVSGNTIYF
-,TRBJ2-2,-,TRBV29-1,TGCAGCGTTGAGGGAACAGCAATCAACACCGGGGAGCTGTTTTTT,CSVEGTAINTGELFF
-,TRBJ1-3,-,TRBV30,TGTGCCTGGAGTGTGGGGGGTTTCGCTGGAAACACCATATATTTT,CAWSVGGFAGNTIYF
few,TRBJ2-1,TRBD1,TRBV29-1,TGCAGCGTGAGGTCCGGGACAGGGATTTACCCCACAAAGTTCTTC,CSVRSGTGIYPTKFF
few,TRBJ2-7,-,TRBV7-6,TGTGCCAGCAGCCCATACGAAAGCTCCTACGAGCAGTACTTC,CASSPYESSYEQYF
-,TRBJ2-7,TRBD2,TRBV19,TGTGCCAGTAGTTCTAGCGGGAGACTCTACGAGCAGTACTTC,CASSSSGRLYEQYF